This T cell receptor beta chain was identified in a study of long-term antiretroviral therapy in people with HIV. Background on the study: Samples collected earliest predate the 2015 immediate-ART recommendation by about a decade.

Assay version v3.0 of immunoSEQ was used, and it was run at survey level. Samples were sequenced targeting about 35,000-55,000 T-cell genomes each. Libraries were prepared by immunoSEQ multiplex PCR; TCRdb keeps only in-frame clonotypes and omits some of them. The sample lists 20,000 to 25,000 clones; about four fifths were seen once. The study drew at least one pre-ART and at least two post-ART PBMC samples from every donor. The specimen was unsorted PBMCs, collected 0.7 years before starting antiretroviral therapy. This clonotype originated in a man aged 30 to 39 with HIV.

The CDR3 is CASSAGGGGEQFF. The CDR3 nucleotides are TGCGCCAGCAGCGCTGGGGGGGGCGGTGAGCAGTTCTTC. This chain joins TRBV5-1 and TRBJ2-1; D possibly corresponds to TRBD2 (7 bases). With 4 bases removed from V and 9 bases from J, the gap between germline ends came to 14 bases. Germline V gives CDR1 SGHRS, CDR2 YFSETQ. CDR3 length: 13 residues.